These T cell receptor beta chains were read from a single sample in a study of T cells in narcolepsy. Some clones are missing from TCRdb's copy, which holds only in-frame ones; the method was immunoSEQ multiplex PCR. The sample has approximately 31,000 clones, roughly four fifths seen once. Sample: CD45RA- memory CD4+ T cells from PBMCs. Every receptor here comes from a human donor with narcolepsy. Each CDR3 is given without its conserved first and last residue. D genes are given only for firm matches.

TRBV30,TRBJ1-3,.,AWGPQGNTIY
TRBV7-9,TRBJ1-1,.,ASSLVGLGSTEAF
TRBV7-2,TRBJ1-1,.,ASSPKQGRDTEAF
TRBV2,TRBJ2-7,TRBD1,ASSGQGQLYEQY
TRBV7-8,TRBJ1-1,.,ASSLDTGQNTEAF
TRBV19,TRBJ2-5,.,ASGGWREQY
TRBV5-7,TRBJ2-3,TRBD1,ASSLAGQGPPAPQY
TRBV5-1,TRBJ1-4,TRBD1,ASSLDRAGGGLF
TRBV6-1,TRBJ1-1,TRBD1,ASSGGQGGTEAF
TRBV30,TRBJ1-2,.,AWSVFRGGAGYT
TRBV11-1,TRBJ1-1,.,ASTQTQENTEAF
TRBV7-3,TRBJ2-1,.,ASSSFVRLTSGNNEQF
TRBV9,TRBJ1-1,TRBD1,ASSVGQGAGNTEAF
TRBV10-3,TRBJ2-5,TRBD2,AAGGALETQY
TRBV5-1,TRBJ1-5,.,ASSLQGLSNQPQH
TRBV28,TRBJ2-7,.,ASNIGFYSYEQY
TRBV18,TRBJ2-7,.,ASSPRDGDEQY
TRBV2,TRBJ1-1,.,ASTLRTGNTEAF
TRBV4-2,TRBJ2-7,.,ASSQAEDPYEQY
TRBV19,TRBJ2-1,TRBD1,ASLRDSRGSYNEQF